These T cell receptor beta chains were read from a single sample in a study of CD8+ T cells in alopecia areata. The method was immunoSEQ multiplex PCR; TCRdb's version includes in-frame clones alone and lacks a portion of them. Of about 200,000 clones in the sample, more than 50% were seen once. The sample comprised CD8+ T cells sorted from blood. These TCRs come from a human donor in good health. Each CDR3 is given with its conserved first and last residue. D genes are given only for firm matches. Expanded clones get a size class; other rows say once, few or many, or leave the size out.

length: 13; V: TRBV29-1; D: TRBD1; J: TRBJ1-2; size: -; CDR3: CSVEATGFYGYTF; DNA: TGCAGCGTTGAAGCGACAGGGTTCTATGGCTACACCTTC
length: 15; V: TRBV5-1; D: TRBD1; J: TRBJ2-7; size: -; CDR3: CASSFGTDGTYEQYF; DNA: TGCGCCAGCAGCTTCGGGACAGATGGGACCTACGAGCAGTACTTC
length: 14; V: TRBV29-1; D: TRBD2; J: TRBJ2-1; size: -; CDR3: CSVEASGGAYEQFF; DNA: TGCAGCGTTGAAGCCAGCGGGGGGGCCTATGAGCAGTTCTTC
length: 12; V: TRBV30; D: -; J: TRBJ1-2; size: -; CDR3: CAYRRANYGYTF; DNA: TGTGCCTACAGGAGAGCTAACTATGGCTACACCTTC
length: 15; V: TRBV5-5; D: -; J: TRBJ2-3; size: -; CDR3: CASSLAGRGTDTQYF; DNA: TGTGCCAGCAGCTTGGCCGGCCGGGGCACAGATACGCAGTATTTT
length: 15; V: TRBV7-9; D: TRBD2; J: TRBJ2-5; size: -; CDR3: CASSSVAGGRETQYF; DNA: TGTGCCAGCAGCTCCGTAGCGGGGGGGCGAGAGACCCAGTACTTC
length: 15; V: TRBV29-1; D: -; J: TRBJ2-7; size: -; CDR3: CSAGPRDGSLYEQYF; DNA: TGCAGCGCTGGCCCCCGGGACGGATCCCTCTACGAGCAGTACTTC
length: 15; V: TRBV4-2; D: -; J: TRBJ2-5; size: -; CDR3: CASSQVGGGKETQYF; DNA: TGTGCCAGCAGCCAAGTTGGAGGGGGCAAAGAGACCCAGTACTTC
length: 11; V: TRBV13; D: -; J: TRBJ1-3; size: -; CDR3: CASSLGNTIYF; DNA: TGTGCCAGCAGCTTAGGAAACACCATATATTTT
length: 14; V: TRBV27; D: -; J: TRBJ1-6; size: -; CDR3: CASSFPGRDSPLHF; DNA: TGTGCCAGCAGTTTCCCGGGGAGGGATTCACCCCTCCACTTT
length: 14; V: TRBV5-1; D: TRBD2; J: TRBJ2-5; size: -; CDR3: CASSSLAGAETQYF; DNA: TGCGCCAGCAGCTCACTAGCGGGGGCGGAGACCCAGTACTTC
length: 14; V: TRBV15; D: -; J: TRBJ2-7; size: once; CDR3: CATSKTPWGNEQYF; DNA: TGTGCCACCAGCAAAACCCCTTGGGGGAACGAGCAGTACTTC
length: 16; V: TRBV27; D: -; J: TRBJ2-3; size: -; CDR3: CASSSQQGLRTDTQYF; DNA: TGTGCCAGCAGTTCTCAACAGGGTTTACGCACAGATACGCAGTATTTT
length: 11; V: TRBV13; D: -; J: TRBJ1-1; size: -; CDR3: CASSLQQEAFF; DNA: TGTGCCAGCAGCTTACAGCAGGAAGCTTTCTTT
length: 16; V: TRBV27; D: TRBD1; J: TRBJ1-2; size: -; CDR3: CASSLDRDRGRDGYTF; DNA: TGTGCCAGCAGCTTAGACCGGGACAGGGGGCGCGATGGCTACACCTTC
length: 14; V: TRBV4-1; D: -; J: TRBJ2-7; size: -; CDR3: CASSQAEMDYEQYF; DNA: TGCGCCAGCAGCCAAGCGGAGATGGACTACGAGCAGTACTTC
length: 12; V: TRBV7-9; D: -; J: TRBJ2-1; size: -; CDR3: CASSPSYNEQFF; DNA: TGTGCCAGCAGCCCAAGTTACAATGAGCAGTTCTTC
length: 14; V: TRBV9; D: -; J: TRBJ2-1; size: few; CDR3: CASSDPGLGNEQFF; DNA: TGTGCCAGCAGCGATCCGGGACTTGGGAATGAGCAGTTCTTC
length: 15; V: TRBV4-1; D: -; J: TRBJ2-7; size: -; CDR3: CASSQEPQGTYEQYF; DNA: TGCGCCAGCAGCCAAGAGCCACAGGGAACTTACGAGCAGTACTTC
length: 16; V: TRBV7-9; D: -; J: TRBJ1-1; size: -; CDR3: CASSLEGLSLNTEAFF; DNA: TGTGCCAGCAGCTTAGAAGGCCTTTCCCTGAACACTGAAGCTTTCTTT